Below are 19 T cell receptor beta chains sequenced from a single sample in a study of blood T cell repertoires in COVID-19. The protocol was immunoSEQ multiplex PCR, while the TCRdb copy is restricted to in-frame clones and leaves out a portion. The sample has around 92,000 clones; roughly 82% are singletons. Sequenced material: peripheral blood. These receptor sequences come from a human donor in a cohort sampled during active COVID-19.

The rearrangement links TRBV7-8 to TRBJ1-4; D is possibly TRBD1 (6 bases). Trimming cost V 6 bases and J 8 bases, with 16 bases left between them. The CDR3 is 14 amino acids. Germline lookup yields CDR1 SGHVS and CDR2 FQNEAQ. The DNA of the CDR3 is TGTGCCAGCAGACCAGGGGCAACGGGGGAAAAACTGTTTTTT. This encodes CASRPGATGEKLFF.

This chain links TRBV5-8 with TRBJ2-2, with D maybe TRBD2 (5 bases). CDR1 and CDR2 from the germline V gene are SGHTS and YDEGEE. This CDR3 has 18 amino acids. The ends were cut back, 4 bases at V and 3 bases at J, with 22 bases in the middle. The CDR3 reads CASSPRRTPLGYTGELFF. CDR3 nucleotide sequence: TGTGCCAGCAGCCCCAGGCGGACTCCCCTCGGGTACACCGGGGAGCTGTTTTTT. The whole variable domain, filled in from reference TRBV5-8 and TRBJ2-2, reads EAGVTQSPTHLIKTRGQQATLRCSPISGHTSVYWYQQALGLGLQFLLWYDEGEERNRGNFPPRFSGRQFPNYSSELNVNALELEDSALYLCASSPRRTPLGYTGELFFGEGSRLTVL.

The rearrangement uses TRBV5-6 and TRBJ1-6; perhaps TRBD1 as D (5 bases). V was trimmed by 6 bases and J by 1 base, leaving 11 bases between them. Germline-derived CDR1 and CDR2 are SGHDT and YYEEEE. The CDR3 sequence is 15 residues long. The CDR3 protein is CASTLRGSYNSPLHF. CDR3 nucleotides: TGTGCCAGCACCCTGCGGGGGTCCTATAATTCACCCCTCCACTTT.

The rearrangement links TRBV2 to TRBJ1-2; TRBD1 matches at 9 bases. This CDR3 is 15 amino acids long. Trimming cost V 2 bases and J 8 bases; bases outside gene matches: 9. The germline gives CDR1 SNHLY, CDR2 FYNNEI. The CDR3 region is CASSEIRDRGSGYTF. The CDR3 nucleotides are TGTGCCAGCAGTGAAATAAGAGACAGGGGGTCAGGCTACACCTTC.

V usage is TRBV11-2 and J usage is TRBJ1-5; 7 bases align to TRBD1. The CDR3 extends over 15 amino acids. The V segment lost 2 bases and the J segment 2 bases; nucleotides outside the gene matches: 3. Germline CDR1 and CDR2: SGHAT and FQNNGV. CDR3 amino acids: CASSLRTGGNQPQHF. As DNA, the CDR3 is TGTGCCAGCAGCTTACGGACAGGTGGCAATCAGCCCCAGCATTTT.

The chain couples TRBV9 to TRBJ1-2; 7 bases are a match to TRBD1. Germline assignment: CDR1 SGDLS and CDR2 YYNGEE. The junction had 6 bases not matched to a gene; V was cut back by 3 bases and J by 4 bases. This CDR3 contains 14 residues. The CDR3 protein is CASSEGPGGYGYTF. The DNA for the CDR3 is TGTGCCAGCAGCGAGGGACCAGGGGGCTATGGCTACACCTTC.

CDR3 in amino acids: CASSQETGATDIWTDTQYF. As DNA, the CDR3 is TGTGCCAGCAGCCAAGAAACTGGAGCTACGGATATCTGGACAGATACGCAGTATTTT. The chain carries TRBV14 and TRBJ2-3; D gene unclear. Deletions cut 0 bases from V and 3 bases from J, with 22 bases between. Germline assignment: CDR1 SGHDN and CDR2 FVKESK. CDR3 length: 19 residues. The full variable domain, completed using reference TRBV14 and TRBJ2-3, is EAGVTQFPSHSVIEKGQTVTLRCDPISGHDNLYWYRRVMGKEIKFLLHFVKESKQDESGMPNNRFLAERTGGTYSTLKVQPAELEDSGVYFCASSQETGATDIWTDTQYFGPGTRLTVL.

This chain's CDR3 is CASMDRGLADTQYF. The CDR3 region has the DNA TGTGCCAGCATGGACAGGGGGCTCGCAGATACGCAGTATTTT. V usage is TRBV6-5 and J usage is TRBJ2-3, with 11 positions matching TRBD1. This CDR3 spans 14 amino acids. In germline, CDR1 is MNHEY, CDR2 SVGAGI. With 7 bases clipped from V and 4 bases from J, the junction kept 4 bases outside the gene matches.

This clone was counted only a few times. The rearrangement joins TRBV7-2 to TRBJ2-7, with D possibly matching TRBD2 (6 bases). The germline V and J ends were trimmed by 5 bases and 7 bases, with 21 bases remaining between them. CDR1 and CDR2 (germline): SGHTA, FQGNSA. The CDR3 runs 15 residues. The CDR3 DNA is TGTGCCAGCAGCCCCCTCGGAGGGGCTCACGGAGAGCAGTACTTC. Translation gives CASSPLGGAHGEQYF.

This chain joins TRBV9 and TRBJ2-7; TRBD1 matches at 9 bases. The V gene end was trimmed by 1 base and the J gene end by 5 bases; junction bases not matched to a gene: 1. This CDR3 comprises 13 residues. The V gene's germline CDR1 is SGDLS and CDR2 YYNGEE. CDR3 residues: CASSVRQGDEQYF. The CDR3 DNA reads as TGTGCCAGCAGCGTACGACAGGGGGACGAGCAGTACTTC.

The chain joins TRBV5-1 to TRBJ1-4; weak D call: TRBD1 (5 bases). The germline V gene has CDR1 SGHRS and CDR2 YFSETQ. The V end was cut by 1 base, the J end by 0 bases, with 10 bases between. This CDR3 region has 16 residues. CDR3 sequence reads: CASSLLTAATNEKLFF. The CDR3 DNA is TGCGCCAGCAGCTTGTTGACAGCTGCAACTAATGAAAAACTGTTTTTT.

The chain is built from TRBV3-1 (or the pseudogene TRBV3-2) and TRBJ1-4; D uncertain. Trimming took 3 bases from V and 14 from J, leaving 16 bases between them. The germline CDR1 and CDR2 sequences are LGHDT and YNNKEL (reference sequence). There are 13 residues in the CDR3. The CDR3 loop is CASSQAAEQLLFF. The CDR3, as DNA: TGTGCCAGCAGCCAGGCGGCGGAGCAACTGCTGTTTTTT.

The J gene is TRBJ2-2, the V gene TRBV28; the D is unclear. From germline, CDR1 is MDHEN and CDR2 SYDVKM. The V end was cut by 3 bases, the J end by 4 bases, with 9 bases between. The CDR3 contains 14 residues. This CDR3 is CASSFRSPTGELFF. CDR3 nucleotide sequence: TGTGCCAGCAGTTTTAGATCACCCACCGGGGAGCTGTTTTTT.

Details on this clone: Other DNA sequences from this sample encode an identical CDR3 as well. This chain links TRBV5-4 with TRBJ2-1, with D perhaps matching TRBD1 (5 bases). This CDR3 has 17 residues. V lost 4 bases and J 7 bases, leaving 24 bases between the germline ends. Germline V gives CDR1 SGHNT, CDR2 YYREEE (reference sequence). The chain's CDR3 is CASSPFGRGAVWNEQFF. In DNA, the CDR3 is TGTGCCAGCAGCCCTTTTGGTAGGGGCGCGGTATGGAATGAGCAGTTCTTC. The whole variable domain, filled in from reference TRBV5-4 and TRBJ2-1, reads ETGVTQSPTHLIKTRGQQVTLRCSSQSGHNTVSWYQQALGQGPQFIFQYYREEENGRGNFPPRFSGLQFPNYSSELNVNALELDDSALYLCASSPFGRGAVWNEQFFGPGTRLTVL.

The chain joins TRBV9 to TRBJ2-3; possibly TRBD2 for D (5 bases). There are 14 residues in the CDR3. V lost 0 bases and J 4 bases, leaving 9 bases between the germline ends. Germline V gene lookup returns CDR1 SGDLS and CDR2 YYNGEE. The CDR3 nucleotides read TGTGCCAGCAGCGTAGCCGGAGCGGCAGATACGCAGTATTTT. Residues: CASSVAGAADTQYF.

The chain recombines TRBV10-3 with TRBJ1-4, with D possibly matching TRBD1 (6 bases). Per germline, CDR1 ENHRY and CDR2 SYGVKD. Deletions cut 10 bases from V and 8 bases from J, with 17 bases between. The CDR3 runs to 13 residues. This chain's CDR3 is CATGGQLKEKLFF. Written as DNA, the CDR3 is TGTGCCACCGGAGGACAGTTAAAGGAAAAACTGTTTTTT.

This chain connects TRBV29-1 to TRBJ2-7; TRBD1 agrees at 10 bases. There are 16 residues in the CDR3. The V gene end was trimmed by 4 bases and the J gene end by 2 bases; junction bases not matched to a gene: 11. The germline V gene has CDR1 SQVTM and CDR2 ANQGSEA. In nucleotides, the CDR3 is TGCAGCGTTGCCCCAAACCCCGGGACAGGGGCCTACGAGCAGTACTTC. Protein sequence: CSVAPNPGTGAYEQYF.

The V gene is TRBV19, the J gene TRBJ1-1; perhaps TRBD1 as D (6 bases). Trimming left V 4 bases short and J 1 base short, with 16 bases between. The CDR3 covers 16 residues. Germline CDR1 and CDR2: LNHDA and SQIVND (reference sequence). The CDR3 DNA is TGTGCCAGTAGTAAACCCCCAGGGGAAAGGAACACTGAAGCTTTCTTT. Translation gives CASSKPPGERNTEAFF. The entire variable domain, with the rest obtained from reference TRBV19 and TRBJ1-1, is as follows: DGGITQSPKYLFRKEGQNVTLSCEQNLNHDAMYWYRQDPGQGLRLIYYSQIVNDFQKGDIAEGYSVSREKKESFPLTVTSAQKNPTAFYLCASSKPPGERNTEAFFGQGTRLTVV.

The chain uses TRBV30 and TRBJ1-5; a weak D match, TRBD1 (6 bases). V was pared by 0 bases and J by 7 bases, with 10 bases between. The CDR3 covers 13 residues. The germline gives CDR1 GTSNPN, CDR2 SVGIG (reference sequence). The CDR3 sequence: CAWSVGGLQPQHF. The CDR3 nucleotides are TGTGCCTGGAGTGTGGGGGGGCTACAGCCCCAGCATTTT.